The 25 T cell receptor beta chains given below trace back to one sample, sequenced in a study of T-cell reconstitution after alpha-beta-depleted transplantation in children. Unique molecular identifiers were incorporated during preparation of the TCRbeta library. TCRdb reanalysed the PCR reads using MiXCR and keeps one entry per CDR3 protein. Of about 260,000 distinct CDR3 sequences in the sample, around 10% were seen once. Specimen: peripheral blood, collected 180 days after TCRalphabeta/CD19-depleted stem cell transplant. The receptor source for this set is a male patient under 10 years old who had a stem cell transplant for chronic granulomatous disease, so the T cells may come from the graft donor.

In this sample, this clonotype turned up a few times. The CDR3 DNA is TGTGCCAGCAGTTACTCGACAACAGGGCAGGTATACGAGCAGTACTTC. Amino acids: CASSYSTTGQVYEQYF. The rearrangement links TRBV6-5 to TRBJ2-7, with a weak D call TRBD1 (6 bases). V shed 0 bases and J shed 4 bases, with 16 bases lying between them. This CDR3 spans 16 amino acids. Germline V gene data show CDR1 as MNHEY and CDR2 as SVGAGI.

This clonotype was observed many times. The chain recombines TRBV20-1 with TRBJ2-1; a possible D gene is TRBD2 (6 bases). Per the germline V gene, CDR1 is DFQATT and CDR2 is SNEGSKA (reference sequence). V was clipped by 6 bases and J by 0 bases, with 18 bases between them. The CDR3 length is 16 residues. The chain's CDR3 is CSALNRGSFSYNEQFF. The CDR3 DNA sequence: TGCAGTGCCCTAAACCGGGGGAGCTTCTCCTACAATGAGCAGTTCTTC.

This clonotype was counted many times. This sequence joins TRBV28 and TRBJ1-3; D gene ambiguous. Germline CDR1 and CDR2: MDHEN and SYDVKM. This CDR3 region has 11 residues. The ends were cut back, 5 bases at V and 4 bases at J, with 3 bases in the middle. The CDR3 DNA reads as TGTGCCAGCAGTCGGGGAAACACCATATATTTT. This gives the protein CASSRGNTIYF.

This clonotype was seen ten or more times. The rearrangement uses TRBV28 and TRBJ2-7; 8 bases line up with TRBD2. The CDR3 consists of 16 residues. In germline, CDR1 is MDHEN, CDR2 SYDVKM. After removal of 3 bases from V and 1 base from J, the junction contained 8 bases not matched to a gene. DNA of the CDR3: TGTGCCAGCAGTTTCGGCGGCGGGAGGAAGTCCTACGAGCAGTACTTC. Translation gives CASSFGGGRKSYEQYF.

This clonotype was picked up many times. CDR3 sequence: CSANLRVAVNEQFF. The CDR3 DNA sequence: TGCAGTGCTAATCTCCGGGTAGCGGTTAATGAGCAGTTCTTC. This chain joins TRBV20-1 and TRBJ2-1, with a tentative D call TRBD2 (6 bases). Between the trimmed V and J ends, which lost 4 bases and 7 bases, there was a span of 17 bases. The CDR3 runs to 14 residues. Germline V CDR1 and CDR2: DFQATT, SNEGSKA (reference sequence).

This clonotype came up many times. The chain joins TRBV12-3 or TRBV12-4 to TRBJ2-6; D gene ambiguous. Trimming shortened V by 5 bases and J by 1 base, and 9 bases separated the two germline ends. CDR3 length: 15 residues. The CDR3 sequence is CASSTGPSGANVLTF. The CDR3 nucleotides read TGTGCCAGCAGTACCGGACCTTCTGGGGCCAACGTCCTGACTTTC.

Many counts were recorded for this clonotype. This rearrangement joins TRBV20-1 to TRBJ2-1, with D possibly TRBD2 on 5 matching bases. The CDR3 sequence is 14 residues long. Trimming removed 7 bases from V and 4 bases from J, with 17 bases in between. Germline CDR1 DFQATT, CDR2 SNEGSKA (reference sequence). The CDR3 DNA reads as TGCAGTGTGAGCGGAGTATTAGGTTACAATGAGCAGTTCTTC. This encodes CSVSGVLGYNEQFF.

There are many counts of this clonotype. The chain links TRBV4-3 to TRBJ2-1; 11 bases map to TRBD2. CDR1 LGHNA and CDR2 YSLEER come from the germline V gene. The CDR3 runs to 18 residues. V trimming: 0 bases; J trimming: 10 bases; junction bases outside the gene matches: 14. CDR3 sequence reads: CASSQDLAGGLLSDEQFF. CDR3 nucleotide sequence: TGCGCCAGCAGCCAAGACTTAGCGGGAGGGCTCCTATCGGACGAGCAGTTCTTC.

The V and J genes are TRBV11-2 and TRBJ2-1; tentative D call: TRBD2 (5 bases). Germline V gives CDR1 SGHAT, CDR2 FQNNGV. The CDR3 runs 11 residues. V lost 5 bases and J lost 10, with 9 bases in between. The CDR3 DNA sequence: TGTGCCAGCAGCGGAGGTAGAGAGCAGTTCTTC. The encoded protein is CASSGGREQFF.

The chain joins TRBV7-9 to TRBJ2-3; 9 bases agree with TRBD2. The CDR3 loop spans 17 amino acids. The germline V gene has CDR1 SEHNR and CDR2 FQNEAQ (reference sequence). Trimming cost V 2 bases and J 4 bases; bases outside gene matches: 10. The CDR3: CASSLLAGRRMPDTQYF. The CDR3 DNA follows: TGTGCCAGCAGCTTACTAGCGGGGAGACGTATGCCAGATACGCAGTATTTT. The variable domain in full, with the rest retrieved from reference TRBV7-9 and TRBJ2-3, is DTGVSQNPRHKITKRGQNVTFRCDPISEHNRLYWYRQTLGQGPEFLTYFQNEAQLEKSRLLSDRFSAERPKGSFSTLEIQRTEQGDSAMYLCASSLLAGRRMPDTQYFGPGTRLTVL.

This clonotype was detected many times. The chain carries TRBV7-9 and TRBJ2-7; 11 nucleotides align to TRBD1. After removal of 3 bases from V and 0 bases from J, the junction contained 4 bases not matched to a gene. The V gene's germline CDR1 is SEHNR and CDR2 FQNEAQ (reference sequence). CDR3 size: 16 residues. CDR3 bases: TGTGCCAGCAGCTTGGGGGACAGGGGGAGCTCCTACGAGCAGTACTTC. It encodes CASSLGDRGSSYEQYF.

This clonotype appeared many times. This chain connects TRBV20-1 to TRBJ2-7; the D is unclear. The V gene's germline CDR1 is DFQATT and CDR2 SNEGSKA (reference sequence). V shed 5 bases and J shed 6 bases, with 14 bases lying between them. The CDR3 runs to 12 residues. The CDR3 sequence: CSAGQRFREQYF. CDR3 DNA sequence: TGCAGTGCTGGGCAGAGATTTCGCGAGCAGTACTTC.

This clonotype showed up many times. This sequence joins TRBV7-9 and TRBJ2-5, with 7 bases fitting TRBD1. The CDR3 consists of 15 residues. Per germline, CDR1 SEHNR and CDR2 FQNEAQ (reference sequence). J lost 5 bases, V lost 4 bases, and 10 bases had no gene match. The CDR3 protein is CASSYRQGSIETQYF. In DNA form, the CDR3 reads TGTGCCAGCAGCTACCGACAGGGAAGTATTGAGACCCAGTACTTC.

Concerning this clonotype itself: A single base separates this from a much larger clone, so it may be a read error. J is TRBJ1-2 and V is TRBV15, with 9 bases aligning to TRBD1. Germline V gives CDR1 LNHNV, CDR2 YYDKDF (reference sequence). The CDR3 spans 17 residues. The CDR3 DNA sequence: TGTGCCACCAGCCCGCGAGTAGGGACAGGGCGCTTGTATGGCTCCACCTTC. Translating it yields CATSPRVGTGRLYGSTF.

The chain combines TRBV2 with TRBJ1-2; 8 bases map to TRBD1. The CDR3 consists of 14 residues. V trimming: 6 bases; J trimming: 5 bases; junction bases outside the gene matches: 8. The V gene's germline CDR1 is SNHLY and CDR2 FYNNEI. The chain's CDR3 is CASRAPDRVYGYTF. CDR3 DNA: TGTGCCAGCAGGGCCCCGGACAGGGTTTATGGCTACACCTTC.

There are many counts of this clonotype. This rearrangement joins TRBV7-2 to TRBJ2-3; possibly TRBD1 for D (6 bases). Germline V gene lookup returns CDR1 SGHTA and CDR2 FQGNSA. Deletions cut 4 bases from V and 3 bases from J, with 17 bases between. The CDR3 covers 16 residues. CDR3 bases: TGTGCCAGCAGCTCCAGACTCCGGGACATTACAGATACGCAGTATTTT. It translates to CASSSRLRDITDTQYF.

This clonotype was counted at least ten times. This sequence joins TRBV7-2 and TRBJ2-5; 10 bases line up with TRBD1. CDR1 is SGHTA, CDR2 FQGNSA, per germline. This CDR3 region has 15 residues. V lost 4 bases and J lost 5; bases outside the gene matches: 7. The CDR3 sequence is CASSSRQGALETQYF. In nucleotides, the CDR3 is TGTGCCAGCAGCTCTCGACAGGGGGCATTGGAGACCCAGTACTTC.

This clonotype was observed many times. The gene calls are TRBV7-2 and TRBJ2-3; the D gene is possibly TRBD2 (5 bases). Germline CDR1 is SGHTA and CDR2 is FQGNSA. This CDR3 is 18 amino acids long. V gave up 0 bases and J gave up 1 base, with 17 bases separating them. CDR3 in amino acids: CASSLAVAKIWGTDTQYF. The DNA for the CDR3 is TGTGCCAGCAGCTTAGCAGTAGCGAAAATCTGGGGCACAGATACGCAGTATTTT.

This clonotype was observed many times. The chain links TRBV10-2 to TRBJ1-2; no reliable D call. This CDR3 contains 13 residues. The ends were cut back, 2 bases at V and 5 bases at J, with 9 bases in the middle. CDR1 and CDR2 (germline): WSHSY, SAAADI. The CDR3 DNA is TGCGCCAGCAGTGAGGATCAGTCGTATGGCTACACCTTC. As protein: CASSEDQSYGYTF.

Worth noting for this clonotype: This sequence may be a read error, since a much larger clone differs from it by one base. The gene calls are TRBV20-1 and TRBJ2-1; 7 nucleotides align to TRBD2. Germline V CDR1 and CDR2: DFQATT, SNEGSKA (reference sequence). CDR3 length equals 13 residues. The junction had 4 bases not matched to a gene; V was cut back by 6 bases and J by 2 bases. The CDR3: CSAHGGAYNEQFF. The CDR3 nucleotides read TGCAGTGCCCATGGGGGGGCCTACAATGAGCAGTTCTTC.

This clonotype was observed at least ten times. The chain links TRBV7-3 to TRBJ2-2; no clear D gene. The germline CDR1 and CDR2 sequences are SGHTA and FQGTGA. Trimming shortened V by 5 bases and J by 9 bases, and 13 bases separated the two germline ends. This CDR3 is 13 amino acids long. The CDR3 is CASSHELCWELFF. The CDR3 nucleotides are TGTGCCAGCAGCCATGAATTGTGCTGGGAGCTGTTTTTT.

In its sample, this clonotype was seen many times. The chain uses TRBV28 and TRBJ2-7; D might be TRBD1 (6 bases). The V gene's germline CDR1 is MDHEN and CDR2 SYDVKM. The CDR3 contains 14 residues. The V end was cut by 8 bases, the J end by 6 bases, with 20 bases between. CDR3 protein: CASALARTGPEQYF. For the CDR3, the DNA is TGTGCCAGCGCCCTCGCAAGAACAGGGCCCGAGCAGTACTTC.

There are many counts of this clonotype. The chain carries TRBV5-1 and TRBJ1-6, with D unresolved. The CDR3 runs to 14 residues. V gave up 4 bases and J gave up 7 bases, with 12 bases separating them. Germline V gene sequence: CDR1 SGHRS, CDR2 YFSETQ. CDR3 region: CASSQSGSNSPLHF. CDR3 in DNA: TGCGCCAGCAGCCAGTCGGGGTCAAATTCACCCCTCCACTTT.

At least ten counts were recorded for this clonotype. The chain uses TRBV4-2 and TRBJ1-1, with a tentative D call TRBD1 (5 bases). V was cut by 4 bases and J by 3 bases, with 18 bases left in between. Germline V CDR1 and CDR2: LGHNA, YNFKEQ. The CDR3 sequence is 16 residues long. The CDR3 protein is CASSRIPGARDTEAFF. The CDR3 nucleotides read TGTGCCAGCAGCCGGATTCCTGGGGCCAGGGACACTGAAGCTTTCTTT.

This clonotype occurred many times. The chain has TRBV5-1 and TRBJ2-3, with 14 bases lining up with TRBD2. This CDR3 is 18 amino acids long. V was pared by 4 bases and J by 0 bases, with 7 bases of the junction left unmatched. CDR1 SGHRS and CDR2 YFSETQ come from the germline V gene. The CDR3 bases are TGCGCCAGCAGCCCAGGACTAGCGGGAGGCGCCAGCACAGATACGCAGTATTTT. It translates to CASSPGLAGGASTDTQYF.